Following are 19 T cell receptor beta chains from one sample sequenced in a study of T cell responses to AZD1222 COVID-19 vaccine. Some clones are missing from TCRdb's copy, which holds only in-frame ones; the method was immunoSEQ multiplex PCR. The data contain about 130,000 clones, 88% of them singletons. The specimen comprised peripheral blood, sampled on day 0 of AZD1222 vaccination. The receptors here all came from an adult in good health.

The CDR3 here is CASSLSPTGSEQYF. In DNA form, the CDR3 reads TGTGCCAGCAGCTTATCCCCGACAGGGTCCGAGCAGTACTTC. This chain joins TRBV7-2 and TRBJ2-7; 7 nucleotides align to TRBD1. J lost 6 bases, V lost 2 bases, and 7 bases had no gene match. In germline, CDR1 is SGHTA, CDR2 FQGNSA. The CDR3 sequence is 14 residues long.

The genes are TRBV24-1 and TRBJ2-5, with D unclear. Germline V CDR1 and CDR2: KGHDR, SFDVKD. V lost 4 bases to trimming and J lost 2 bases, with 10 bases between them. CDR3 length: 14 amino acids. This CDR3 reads CATSEAGPQETQYF. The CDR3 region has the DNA TGTGCCACCAGTGAAGCCGGGCCTCAAGAGACCCAGTACTTC.

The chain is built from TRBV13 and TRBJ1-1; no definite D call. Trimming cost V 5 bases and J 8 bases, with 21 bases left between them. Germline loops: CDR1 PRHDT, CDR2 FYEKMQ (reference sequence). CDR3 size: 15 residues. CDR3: CASSHSLGPFVEAFF. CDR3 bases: TGTGCCAGCAGCCATTCGCTCGGGCCGTTTGTAGAAGCTTTCTTT. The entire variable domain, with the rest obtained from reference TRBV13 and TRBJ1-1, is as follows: AAGVIQSPRHLIKEKRETATLKCYPIPRHDTVYWYQQGPGQDPQFLISFYEKMQSDKGSIPDRFSAQQFSDYHSELNMSSLELGDSALYFCASSHSLGPFVEAFFGQGTRLTVV.

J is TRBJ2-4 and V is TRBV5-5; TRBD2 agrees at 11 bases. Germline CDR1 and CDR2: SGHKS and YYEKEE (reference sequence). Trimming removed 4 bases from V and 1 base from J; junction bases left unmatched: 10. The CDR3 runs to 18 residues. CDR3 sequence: CASSQYSGRAEAKNIQYF. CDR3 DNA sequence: TGTGCCAGCAGCCAGTATAGCGGGAGGGCCGAGGCCAAAAACATTCAGTACTTC.

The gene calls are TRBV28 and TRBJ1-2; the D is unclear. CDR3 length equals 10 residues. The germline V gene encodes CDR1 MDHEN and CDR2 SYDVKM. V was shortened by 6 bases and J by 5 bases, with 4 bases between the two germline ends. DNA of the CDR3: TGTGCCAGCAGGCAGTATGGCTACACCTTC. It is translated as CASRQYGYTF.

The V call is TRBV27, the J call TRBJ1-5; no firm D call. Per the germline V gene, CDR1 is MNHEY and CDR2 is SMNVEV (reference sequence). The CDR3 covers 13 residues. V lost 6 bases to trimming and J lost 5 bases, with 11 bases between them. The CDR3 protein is CASSPKRDQPQHF. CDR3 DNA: TGTGCCAGCAGCCCAAAGAGAGATCAGCCCCAGCATTTT.

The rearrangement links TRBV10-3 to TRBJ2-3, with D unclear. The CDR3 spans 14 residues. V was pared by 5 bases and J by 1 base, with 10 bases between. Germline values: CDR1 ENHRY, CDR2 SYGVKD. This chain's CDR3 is CAISRVAGTDTQYF. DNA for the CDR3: TGTGCCATCAGTCGGGTCGCAGGCACAGATACGCAGTATTTT.

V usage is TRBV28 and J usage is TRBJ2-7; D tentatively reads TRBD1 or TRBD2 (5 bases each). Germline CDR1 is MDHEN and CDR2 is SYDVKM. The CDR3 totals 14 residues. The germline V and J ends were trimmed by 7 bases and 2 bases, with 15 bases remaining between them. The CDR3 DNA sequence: TGTGCCAGCAAGAGGGGCGACCTTCCCTACGAGCAGTACTTC. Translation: CASKRGDLPYEQYF. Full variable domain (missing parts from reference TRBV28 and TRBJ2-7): DVKVTQSSRYLVKRTGEKVFLECVQDMDHENMFWYRQDPGLGLRLIYFSYDVKMKEKGDIPEGYSVSREKKERFSLILESASTNQTSMYLCASKRGDLPYEQYFGPGTRLTVT.

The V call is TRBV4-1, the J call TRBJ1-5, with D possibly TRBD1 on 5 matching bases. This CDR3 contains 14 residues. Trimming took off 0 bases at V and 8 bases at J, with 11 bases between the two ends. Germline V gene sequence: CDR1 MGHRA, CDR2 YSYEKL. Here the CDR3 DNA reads TGCGCCAGCAGCCAAGAGGAGGGGAGGAAGCCCCAGCATTTT. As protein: CASSQEEGRKPQHF.

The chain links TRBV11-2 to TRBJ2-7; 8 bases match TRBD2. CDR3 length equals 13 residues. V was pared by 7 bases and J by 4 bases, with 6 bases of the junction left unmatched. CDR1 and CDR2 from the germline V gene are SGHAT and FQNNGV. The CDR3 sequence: CASKPASGYEQYF. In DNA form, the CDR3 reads TGTGCCAGCAAGCCGGCTAGCGGGTACGAGCAGTACTTC.

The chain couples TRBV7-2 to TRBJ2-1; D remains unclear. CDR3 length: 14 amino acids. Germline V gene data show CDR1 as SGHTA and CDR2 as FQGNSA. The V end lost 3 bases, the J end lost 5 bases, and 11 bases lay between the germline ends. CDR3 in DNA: TGTGCCAGCAGCTTGACATTTACTCACAATGAGCAGTTCTTC. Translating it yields CASSLTFTHNEQFF. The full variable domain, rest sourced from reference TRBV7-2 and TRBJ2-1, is GAGVSQSPSNKVTEKGKDVELRCDPISGHTALYWYRQSLGQGLEFLIYFQGNSAPDKSGLPSDRFSAERTGGSVSTLTIQRTQQEDSAVYLCASSLTFTHNEQFFGPGTRLTVL.

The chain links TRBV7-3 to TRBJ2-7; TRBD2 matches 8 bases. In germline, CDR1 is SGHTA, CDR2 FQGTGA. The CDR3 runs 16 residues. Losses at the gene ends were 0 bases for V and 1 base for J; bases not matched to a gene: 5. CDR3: CASSLTAIAGSYEQYF. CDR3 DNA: TGTGCCAGCAGCTTAACCGCGATAGCGGGATCCTACGAGCAGTACTTC.

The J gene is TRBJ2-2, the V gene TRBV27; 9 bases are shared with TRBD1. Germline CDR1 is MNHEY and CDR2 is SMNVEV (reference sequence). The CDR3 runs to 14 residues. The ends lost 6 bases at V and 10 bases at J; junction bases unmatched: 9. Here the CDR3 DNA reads TGTGCCAGCAGGGGGGGGACAGGGTCAGAGGAGCTGTTTTTT. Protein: CASRGGTGSEELFF.

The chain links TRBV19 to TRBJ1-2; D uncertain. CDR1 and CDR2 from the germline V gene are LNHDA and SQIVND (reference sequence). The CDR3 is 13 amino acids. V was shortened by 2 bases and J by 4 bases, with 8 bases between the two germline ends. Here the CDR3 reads CASSIPSGYGYTF. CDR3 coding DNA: TGTGCCAGTAGTATACCCTCGGGCTATGGCTACACCTTC.

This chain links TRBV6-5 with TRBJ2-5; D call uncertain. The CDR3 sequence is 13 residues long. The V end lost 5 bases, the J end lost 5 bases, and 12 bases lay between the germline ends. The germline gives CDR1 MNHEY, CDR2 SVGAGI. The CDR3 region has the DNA TGTGCCAGCAGTCCCCGGCCACGGGAGACCCAGTACTTC. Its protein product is CASSPRPRETQYF.

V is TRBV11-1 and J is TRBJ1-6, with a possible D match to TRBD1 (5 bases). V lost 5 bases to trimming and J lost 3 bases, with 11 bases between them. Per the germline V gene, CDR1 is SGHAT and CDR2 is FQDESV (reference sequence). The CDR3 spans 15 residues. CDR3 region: CASSPAGLYNSPLHF. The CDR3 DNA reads TGTGCCAGCAGCCCGGCGGGACTCTATAATTCACCCCTCCACTTT.

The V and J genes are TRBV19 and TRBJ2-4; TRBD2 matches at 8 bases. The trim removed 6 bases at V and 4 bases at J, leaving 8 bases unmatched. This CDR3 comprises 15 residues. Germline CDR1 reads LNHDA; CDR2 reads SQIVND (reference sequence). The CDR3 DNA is TGTGCCAGTAGCTACCGGGAGGGCGGGAAAAACATTCAGTACTTC. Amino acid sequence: CASSYREGGKNIQYF. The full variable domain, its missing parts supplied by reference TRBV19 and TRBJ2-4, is DGGITQSPKYLFRKEGQNVTLSCEQNLNHDAMYWYRQDPGQGLRLIYYSQIVNDFQKGDIAEGYSVSREKKESFPLTVTSAQKNPTAFYLCASSYREGGKNIQYFGAGTRLSVL.

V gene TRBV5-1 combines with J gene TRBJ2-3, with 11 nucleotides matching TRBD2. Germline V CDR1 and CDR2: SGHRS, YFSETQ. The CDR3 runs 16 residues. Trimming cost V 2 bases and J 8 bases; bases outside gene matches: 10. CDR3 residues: CASSLTSGGLLGTQYF. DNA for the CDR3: TGCGCCAGCAGCTTAACTAGCGGGGGCCTACTCGGTACGCAGTATTTT.

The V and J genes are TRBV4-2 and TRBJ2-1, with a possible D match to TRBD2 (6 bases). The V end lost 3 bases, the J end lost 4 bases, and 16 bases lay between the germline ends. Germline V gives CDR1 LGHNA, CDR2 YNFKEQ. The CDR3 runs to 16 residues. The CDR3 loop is CASSQDLAGIYNEQFF. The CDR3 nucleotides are TGTGCCAGCAGCCAGGACCTGGCGGGGATATACAATGAGCAGTTCTTC.